Following are 21 T cell receptor beta chains from one sample sequenced in a study of shared clonotypes between healthy human individuals. TCRdb's table, derived via immunoSEQ multiplex PCR, lists solely in-frame clones and lacks some. The sample comprises around 430,000 clones, roughly 77% of which are singletons, and about 12% rests with the top ten. Input material: PBMCs. The receptors were sampled from a woman aged 35 to 49 in good health. Some clones in this sample may be carry-over from other donors' samples.

The rearrangement joins TRBV5-1 to TRBJ2-7, with 11 bases matching TRBD1. Germline CDR1 and CDR2: SGHRS and YFSETQ. V was clipped by 4 bases and J by 7 bases; unmatched bases: 13. The CDR3 runs to 16 residues. For the CDR3, the DNA is TGCGCCAGCAGCAACCAACCCGGGACAGGGGGGAGAGAGCAGTACTTC. It specifies CASSNQPGTGGREQYF.

The V and J genes are TRBV30 and TRBJ2-7, with 7 bases aligning to TRBD2. The CDR3 loop spans 14 amino acids. Germline V gene data show CDR1 as GTSNPN and CDR2 as SVGIG (reference sequence). The V and J ends lost 3 bases and 0 bases, in that order; junction bases with no gene match: 5. This chain's CDR3 is CAWSPLAASYEQYF. The DNA of the CDR3 is TGTGCCTGGAGCCCTCTAGCGGCCTCCTACGAGCAGTACTTC. Using reference TRBV30 and TRBJ2-7 for the parts outside the CDR3, the full variable domain is SQTIHQWPATLVQPVGSPLSLECTVEGTSNPNLYWYRQAAGRGLQLLFYSVGIGQISSEVPQNLSASRPQDRQFILSSKKLLLSDSGFYLCAWSPLAASYEQYFGPGTRLTVT.

This clone came up a few times. The chain recombines TRBV7-2 with TRBJ2-3, with D unresolved. Germline lookup yields CDR1 SGHTA and CDR2 FQGNSA. CDR3 size: 12 residues. The V end was cut by 2 bases, the J end by 6 bases, with 6 bases between. As DNA, the CDR3 is TGTGCCAGCAGCTTATTCGGGGATACGCAGTATTTT. Its protein is CASSLFGDTQYF.

The V call is TRBV5-4, the J call TRBJ1-2; TRBD1 matches 7 bases. Germline assignment: CDR1 SGHNT and CDR2 YYREEE (reference sequence). Unmatched junction bases numbered 10, after V lost 3 bases and J lost 5 bases. CDR3 size: 15 residues. The CDR3 region is CASSSPTGNEYGYTF. The CDR3 region has the DNA TGTGCCAGCAGCTCCCCGACAGGGAATGAGTATGGCTACACCTTC.

This clone was observed once. The chain employs TRBV5-4 and TRBJ2-3, with 8 bases matching TRBD1. This CDR3 has 16 residues. V shed 4 bases and J 2 bases; nucleotides not matched to a gene: 9. The germline V gene has CDR1 SGHNT and CDR2 YYREEE (reference sequence). The CDR3: CASSPLPGQDTDTQYF. The CDR3 coding sequence is TGTGCCAGCAGCCCGCTCCCGGGACAGGACACAGATACGCAGTATTTT.

The V call is TRBV28, the J call TRBJ2-5; no definite D call. The J call may be in error: the DNA end matches TRBJ2-7 better. The germline CDR1 and CDR2 sequences are MDHEN and SYDVKM. This CDR3 is 10 amino acids long. For the CDR3, the DNA is TGTGCCAGCAGTTCAAACGAGCAGTACTTC. This codes for CASSSNEQYF.

The J gene is TRBJ2-7, the V gene TRBV5-1; D perhaps matches TRBD1 (5 bases). Trimming removed 4 bases at V and 2 bases at J, with 13 bases between. Germline CDR1 SGHRS, CDR2 YFSETQ. CDR3 length: 14 residues. CDR3 DNA sequence: TGCGCCAGCAGCCTTGACAGATCCACCTACGAGCAGTACTTC. Translation: CASSLDRSTYEQYF.

For the CDR3, the DNA is TGTGCCAGCAGTGAATTGACTCAGCCCCAGCATTTT. This encodes CASSELTQPQHF. This chain joins TRBV6-1 and TRBJ1-5; no firm D call. The CDR3 spans 12 residues. V was pared by 2 bases and J by 6 bases, with 5 bases between. Germline lookup yields CDR1 MNHNS and CDR2 SASEGT.

V gene TRBV28 combines with J gene TRBJ2-1; no firm D call. Trimming stripped 1 base from V and 14 bases from J, with 9 bases between. The germline gives CDR1 MDHEN, CDR2 SYDVKM. CDR3 length equals 11 residues. The CDR3, as DNA: TGTGCCAGCAGTTTATCCCGGGTCGAGTTCTTC. This translates into CASSLSRVEFF. The entire variable domain, with the rest obtained from reference TRBV28 and TRBJ2-1, is as follows: DVKVTQSSRYLVKRTGEKVFLECVQDMDHENMFWYRQDPGLGLRLIYFSYDVKMKEKGDIPEGYSVSREKKERFSLILESASTNQTSMYLCASSLSRVEFFGPGTRLTVL.

About this clone itself: The same CDR3 can be traced to other DNA sequences in this sample. The chain uses TRBV11-2 and TRBJ2-7, with TRBD2 matching 7 bases. The CDR3 length is 13 residues. V shed 6 bases and J 0 bases; nucleotides not matched to a gene: 2. Germline CDR1 SGHAT, CDR2 FQNNGV. CDR3 loop: CASSPSGSYEQYF. The DNA of the CDR3 is TGTGCCAGCAGTCCTAGCGGCTCCTACGAGCAGTACTTC.

The J gene is TRBJ2-7, the V gene TRBV4-1; no reliable D call. V gave up 5 bases and J gave up 3 bases, with 23 bases separating them. The CDR3 has 17 amino acids. CDR1 is MGHRA, CDR2 YSYEKL, per germline. The CDR3 DNA reads TGCGCCAGCAGCTTCCCCTCGCCCGGGCCCCTGGGCTACGAGCAGTACTTC. Its protein product is CASSFPSPGPLGYEQYF.

V gene TRBV15 combines with J gene TRBJ2-7; 11 nucleotides line up with TRBD2. The CDR3 length is 14 residues. Germline CDR1 is LNHNV and CDR2 is YYDKDF (reference sequence). V dropped 3 bases and J dropped 5; count of bases not matched to a gene: 3. CDR3 residues: CATSSSGRVHEQYF. The CDR3 DNA is TGTGCCACCAGCAGTAGCGGGAGGGTTCACGAGCAGTACTTC.

This chain connects TRBV4-2 to TRBJ2-7; 13 bases are a match to TRBD2. The CDR3 is 16 amino acids. The J segment lost 2 bases and the V segment lost 2 bases, leaving 3 bases of the junction unmatched. Looked up from germline, CDR1 is LGHNA and CDR2 is YNFKEQ. CDR3 sequence (DNA): TGTGCCAGCAGCCAATATGGGACTAGCGGGGCCTACGAGCAGTACTTC. Translated, it gives CASSQYGTSGAYEQYF.

On this clone itself: One junction end does not reproduce the germline sequence, and a read error may be involved. The rearrangement joins TRBV6-5 to TRBJ2-7; 7 bases match TRBD1. Germline V gene lookup returns CDR1 MNHEY and CDR2 SVGAGI. The CDR3 covers 15 residues. CDR3 sequence (DNA): TGTGCCAGCAGTTACTCTCAGGGGGTCTCCGACGAGCAGTACTTC. Its protein product is CASSYSQGVSDEQYF.

This clone was recorded at least ten times. This sequence joins TRBV15 and TRBJ2-3, with D possibly being TRBD1 (5 bases). Trimming cost V 7 bases and J 0 bases, with 14 bases left between them. The germline V gene encodes CDR1 LNHNV and CDR2 YYDKDF (reference sequence). This CDR3 has 15 amino acids. The CDR3 bases are TGTGCCACCACTCCAGGGATGGCTAGCACAGATACGCAGTATTTT. Protein product: CATTPGMASTDTQYF.

This rearrangement joins TRBV6-1 to TRBJ2-7, with 11 bases aligning to TRBD2. The CDR3 runs 16 residues. Germline V gene lookup returns CDR1 MNHNS and CDR2 SASEGT. V lost 3 bases, J lost 5 bases, and 9 bases stayed unmatched. The CDR3 region is CASSDITSGRFNEQYF. CDR3 in DNA: TGTGCCAGCAGTGATATAACTAGCGGGAGATTCAACGAGCAGTACTTC.

This clone has only a few counts. The chain combines TRBV19 with TRBJ2-2; D gene ambiguous. The CDR3 sequence is 14 residues long. The V end was cut by 5 bases, the J end by 4 bases, with 11 bases between. The V gene's germline CDR1 is LNHDA and CDR2 SQIVND (reference sequence). CDR3 amino acids: CASSPSLVTGELFF. The CDR3 DNA sequence: TGTGCCAGTAGTCCCAGTCTGGTCACCGGGGAGCTGTTTTTT.

The chain joins TRBV9 to TRBJ2-7, with D tentatively TRBD1 (6 bases). CDR1 and CDR2 from the germline V gene are SGDLS and YYNGEE. With 4 bases removed from V and 2 bases from J, the gap between germline ends came to 16 bases. The CDR3 spans 15 residues. The DNA of the CDR3 is TGTGCCAGCAGCCCGAACCCTGGGGGCGCCTACGAGCAGTACTTC. It translates to CASSPNPGGAYEQYF.

The V and J genes are TRBV30 and TRBJ2-7, with 7 bases lining up with TRBD2. The germline CDR1 and CDR2 sequences are GTSNPN and SVGIG (reference sequence). This CDR3 region has 13 residues. The J segment lost 0 bases and the V segment lost 5 bases, leaving 4 bases of the junction unmatched. CDR3 sequence: CAWASGPSYEQYF. CDR3 sequence (DNA): TGTGCCTGGGCTAGCGGCCCCTCCTACGAGCAGTACTTC.

The V call is TRBV7-2, the J call TRBJ2-3, with 14 bases that match TRBD2. V shed 6 bases, J shed 5 bases, and the junction held 4 bases outside the gene matches. Germline lookup yields CDR1 SGHTA and CDR2 FQGNSA. The CDR3 has 15 residues. CDR3 residues: CASSKGLAGVDTQYF. CDR3 bases: TGTGCCAGCAGTAAGGGACTAGCGGGAGTAGATACGCAGTATTTT.

The chain combines TRBV6-1 with TRBJ2-7; 7 bases align to TRBD2. With 8 bases clipped from V and 2 bases from J, the junction kept 6 bases outside the gene matches. The CDR3 is made up of 13 amino acids. Germline assignment: CDR1 MNHNS and CDR2 SASEGT. The CDR3 coding sequence is TGTGCCAGCGCTGCTAGCGGAACCTACGAGCAGTACTTC. Its protein product is CASAASGTYEQYF.